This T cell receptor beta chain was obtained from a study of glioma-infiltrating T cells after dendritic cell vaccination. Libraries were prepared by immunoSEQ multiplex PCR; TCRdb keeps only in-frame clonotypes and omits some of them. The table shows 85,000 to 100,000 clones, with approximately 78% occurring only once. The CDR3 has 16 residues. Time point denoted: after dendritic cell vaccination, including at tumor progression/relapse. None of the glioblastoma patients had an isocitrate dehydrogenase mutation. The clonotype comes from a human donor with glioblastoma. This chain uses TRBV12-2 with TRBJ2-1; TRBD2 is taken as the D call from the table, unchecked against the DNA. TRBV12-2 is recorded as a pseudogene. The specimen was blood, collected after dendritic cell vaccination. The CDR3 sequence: CASRRTSSGYYNEQFF. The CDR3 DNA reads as TGTGCAAGTCGCCGGACTAGTTCGGGCTACTACAATGAGCAGTTCTTC.